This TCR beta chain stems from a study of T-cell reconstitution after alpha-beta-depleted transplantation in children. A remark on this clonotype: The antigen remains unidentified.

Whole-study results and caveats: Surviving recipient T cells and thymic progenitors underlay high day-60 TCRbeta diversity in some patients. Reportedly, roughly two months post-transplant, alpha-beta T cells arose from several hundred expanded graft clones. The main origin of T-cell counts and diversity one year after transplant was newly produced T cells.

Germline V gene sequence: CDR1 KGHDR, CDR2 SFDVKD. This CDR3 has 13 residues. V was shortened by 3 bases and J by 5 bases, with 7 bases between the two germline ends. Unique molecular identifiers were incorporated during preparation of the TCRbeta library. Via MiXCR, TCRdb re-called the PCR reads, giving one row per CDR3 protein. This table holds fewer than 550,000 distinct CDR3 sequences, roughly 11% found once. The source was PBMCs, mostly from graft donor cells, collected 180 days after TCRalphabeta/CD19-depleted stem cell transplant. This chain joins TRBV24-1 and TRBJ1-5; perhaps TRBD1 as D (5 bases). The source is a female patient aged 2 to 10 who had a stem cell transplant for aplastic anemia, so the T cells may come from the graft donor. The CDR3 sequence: CATSDAGYQPQHF. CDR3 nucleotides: TGTGCCACCAGTGATGCAGGGTATCAGCCCCAGCATTTT.